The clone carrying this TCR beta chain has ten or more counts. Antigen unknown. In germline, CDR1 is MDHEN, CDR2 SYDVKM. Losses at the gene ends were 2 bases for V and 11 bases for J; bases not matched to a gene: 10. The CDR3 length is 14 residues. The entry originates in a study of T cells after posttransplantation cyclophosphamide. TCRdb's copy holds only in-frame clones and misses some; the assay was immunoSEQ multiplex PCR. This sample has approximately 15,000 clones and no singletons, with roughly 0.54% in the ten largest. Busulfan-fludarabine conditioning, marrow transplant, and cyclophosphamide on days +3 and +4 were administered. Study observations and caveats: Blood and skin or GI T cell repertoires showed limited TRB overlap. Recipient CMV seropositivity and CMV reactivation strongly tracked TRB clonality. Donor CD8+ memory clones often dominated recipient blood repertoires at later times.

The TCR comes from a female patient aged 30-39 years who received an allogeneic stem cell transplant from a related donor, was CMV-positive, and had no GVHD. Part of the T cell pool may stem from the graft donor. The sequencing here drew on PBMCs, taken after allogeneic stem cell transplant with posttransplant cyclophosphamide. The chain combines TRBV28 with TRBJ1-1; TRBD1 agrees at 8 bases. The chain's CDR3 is CASSLVRQGKSAFF. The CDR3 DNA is TGTGCCAGCAGTTTAGTGCGACAGGGGAAGTCGGCTTTCTTT.